A single sample is the source of the 19 T cell receptor beta chains below, sequenced in a study of beta chain features in type 1 diabetes (dated by TCRdb to the late 2010s). The receptor library was made with the immunoSEQ multiplex PCR assay. All of the isolated RNA was reverse transcribed with the High Capacity cDNA Reverse Transcription Kit, so expressed TCRB transcripts were sequenced. Imported from immuneACCESS, the table was reduced by TCRdb to in-frame sequences with V and J called. These copies leave out some clones; in studies compared against another copy, an unresolved V gene accounts for under half, and the cause of the remainder is not known. The sample contains some 270,000 clones, under 8.5% of them found a single time. Jointly, the top ten make up approximately 1% of the sample. Sequenced material: central memory CD4+ T cells from blood. Every receptor here comes from a woman under 30 in good health.

In this sample, this clone turned up a few times. The chain links TRBV4-3 to TRBJ2-3; D is unclear. V shed 4 bases and J shed 0 bases, with 8 bases lying between them. The CDR3 extends over 14 amino acids. CDR1 and CDR2 from the germline V gene are LGHNA and YSLEER. CDR3 DNA sequence: TGCGCCAGCAGCCCACTCCCTAGCACAGATACGCAGTATTTT. Amino acids: CASSPLPSTDTQYF.

This clone has a handful of counts. This chain joins TRBV7-2 and TRBJ2-3; D might be TRBD1 (6 bases). The CDR3 contains 15 residues. Trimming took off 5 bases at V and 0 bases at J, with 12 bases between the two ends. Germline-derived CDR1 and CDR2 are SGHTA and FQGNSA. The CDR3 bases are TGTGCCAGCAGCGCCGACAGGCTCAGCACAGATACGCAGTATTTT. It encodes CASSADRLSTDTQYF.

This chain links TRBV5-1 with TRBJ2-5; D unresolved. Trimming removed 0 bases from V and 7 bases from J, with 10 bases in between. The CDR3 sequence is 13 residues long. Germline V gene data show CDR1 as SGHRS and CDR2 as YFSETQ. CDR3 sequence reads: CASSLDGSTTQYF. The DNA for the CDR3 is TGCGCCAGCAGCTTGGATGGTTCGACGACCCAGTACTTC.

This clone was counted a few times. The CDR3 DNA sequence: TGTGCCAGCAGCCCGGAGGGGGGGACAGGGGCATCTAGGAAGTTCTTC. It codes for CASSPEGGTGASRKFF. This sequence joins TRBV9 and TRBJ2-1, with TRBD1 identical over 10 bases. Germline values: CDR1 SGDLS, CDR2 YYNGEE. With 4 bases clipped from V and 14 bases from J, the junction kept 18 bases outside the gene matches. The CDR3 runs to 16 residues.

In this sample, this clone turned up many times. The gene calls are TRBV15 and TRBJ2-1, with 11 bases aligning to TRBD2. The CDR3 covers 14 residues. Germline V gene sequence: CDR1 LNHNV, CDR2 YYDKDF (reference sequence). Germline trimming cut 8 bases from V and 9 bases from J; bases unmatched to any gene: 9. The CDR3 loop is CATLGTSGGTEQFF. CDR3 DNA sequence: TGTGCCACCCTTGGGACTAGCGGAGGCACTGAGCAGTTCTTC.

This clone was observed a few times. The genes are TRBV6-5 and TRBJ2-4; D perhaps matches TRBD1 (5 bases). Germline CDR1 is MNHEY and CDR2 is SVGAGI. The CDR3 has 13 amino acids. Trimming removed 4 bases from V and 7 bases from J, with 11 bases in between. Here the CDR3 DNA reads TGTGCCAGCAGTTCAGGGTCTGCGAACATTCAGTACTTC. It codes for CASSSGSANIQYF.

This clone was found many times. V usage is TRBV7-9 and J usage is TRBJ1-3; D gene ambiguous. The CDR3 consists of 15 residues. Germline V gene sequence: CDR1 SEHNR, CDR2 FQNEAQ (reference sequence). Trimming shortened V by 1 base and J by 2 bases, and 9 bases separated the two germline ends. CDR3 sequence: CASSLDRKTGNTIYF. The CDR3 bases are TGTGCCAGCAGCTTAGACAGAAAGACTGGAAACACCATATATTTT.

The chain links TRBV5-1 to TRBJ2-1; unclear D gene. CDR3 length equals 14 residues. Trimming removed 6 bases at V and 2 bases at J, with 12 bases between. The germline gives CDR1 SGHRS, CDR2 YFSETQ. CDR3 sequence (DNA): TGCGCCAGCAAGGGCGGCAGACCCTACAATGAGCAGTTCTTC. Its protein product is CASKGGRPYNEQFF.

A few counts support this clone. The sample contains more than one DNA sequence encoding this CDR3. The chain is built from TRBV14 and TRBJ1-4; D not resolved. The CDR3 is made up of 12 amino acids. Germline values: CDR1 SGHDN, CDR2 FVKESK. V was clipped by 1 base and J by 8 bases, with 5 bases between them. The CDR3 here is CASSQVAEKLFF. CDR3 bases: TGTGCCAGCAGCCAAGTGGCCGAAAAACTGTTTTTT.

This clone came up a few times. This chain joins TRBV7-9 and TRBJ1-5; D gene uncertain. Trimming cost V 2 bases and J 2 bases, with 10 bases left between them. In germline, CDR1 is SEHNR, CDR2 FQNEAQ (reference sequence). The CDR3 runs 15 residues. The CDR3 here is CASSLSVGGNQPQHF. The CDR3 DNA is TGTGCCAGCAGCTTAAGCGTTGGTGGCAATCAGCCCCAGCATTTT.

The chain couples TRBV5-6 to TRBJ2-7; D is unresolved. Germline CDR1 reads SGHDT; CDR2 reads YYEEEE. The CDR3 is 13 amino acids. The V gene lost 1 base and the J gene lost 2 bases, with 7 bases spanning the gap. The CDR3 DNA sequence: TGTGCCAGCAGCTTGTTGAACGCCTACGAGCAGTACTTC. Translated: CASSLLNAYEQYF.

V gene TRBV29-1 combines with J gene TRBJ2-1, with D uncertain. The CDR3 covers 14 residues. The V and J ends lost 4 bases and 6 bases respectively, with 16 bases between them. Germline V CDR1 and CDR2: SQVTM, ANQGSEA. The chain's CDR3 is CSVVSVDSVNEQFF. CDR3 DNA: TGCAGCGTTGTCTCCGTCGATTCCGTCAATGAGCAGTTCTTC.

J is TRBJ2-7 and V is TRBV4-2, with 8 bases that match TRBD2. The germline CDR1 and CDR2 sequences are LGHNA and YNFKEQ. The CDR3 contains 15 residues. The trim removed 4 bases at V and 7 bases at J, leaving 12 bases unmatched. The CDR3 loop is CASSRRGAGVGEQYF. The CDR3 nucleotides are TGTGCCAGCAGCCGTCGGGGAGCGGGAGTAGGGGAGCAGTACTTC.

The V call is TRBV19, the J call TRBJ2-6; 7 nucleotides match TRBD1. Per germline, CDR1 LNHDA and CDR2 SQIVND (reference sequence). This CDR3 contains 14 residues. V lost 10 bases, J lost 2 bases, and 5 bases stayed unmatched. The CDR3, as DNA: TGTGCCACCAATGACAGGGCTGGGGCCAACGTCCTGACTTTC. Residues: CATNDRAGANVLTF. Based on the CDR3 plus reference TRBV19 and TRBJ2-6, the full variable domain is DGGITQSPKYLFRKEGQNVTLSCEQNLNHDAMYWYRQDPGQGLRLIYYSQIVNDFQKGDIAEGYSVSREKKESFPLTVTSAQKNPTAFYLCATNDRAGANVLTFGAGSRLTVL.

CDR3 nucleotide sequence: TGTGCCAGCAGTTTATGGGGGGATTTCACTGAAGCTTTCTTT. Its protein product is CASSLWGDFTEAFF. This rearrangement joins TRBV27 to TRBJ1-1; D possibly corresponds to TRBD1 (5 bases). Trimming took off 1 base at V and 4 bases at J, with 10 bases between the two ends. This CDR3 has 14 residues. CDR1 and CDR2 (germline): MNHEY, SMNVEV (reference sequence).

Regarding this clone: A far more abundant clone sits one base away, making this likely a read error. The V gene is TRBV6-6, the J gene TRBJ2-3, with unresolved D. This CDR3 region has 12 residues. The V and J ends lost 0 bases and 4 bases respectively, with 2 bases between them. In germline, CDR1 is MNHNY, CDR2 SVGAGI (reference sequence). DNA for the CDR3: TGTGCCAGCAGTTACTCACCAGATACGCAGTATTTT. Translated, it gives CASSYSPDTQYF.

This clone turned up a few times. The chain has TRBV7-9 and TRBJ2-3; 10 nucleotides match TRBD2. The CDR3 runs to 15 residues. The germline CDR1 and CDR2 sequences are SEHNR and FQNEAQ (reference sequence). V lost 4 bases, J lost 1 base, and 2 bases stayed unmatched. The CDR3 bases are TGTGCCAGCAGCTCGCTAGCGGGGGGCACAGATACGCAGTATTTT. Amino acids: CASSSLAGGTDTQYF.

This clone appeared a few times. This chain links TRBV13 with TRBJ2-1, with D perhaps TRBD2 (5 bases). The CDR3 totals 15 residues. Deletions cut 2 bases from V and 0 bases from J, with 8 bases between. The germline V gene encodes CDR1 PRHDT and CDR2 FYEKMQ (reference sequence). The CDR3 coding sequence is TGTGCCAGCAGCTTATGGAGGAGCTCCTACAATGAGCAGTTCTTC. Translated, it gives CASSLWRSSYNEQFF.

This clone was detected only a few times. The chain joins TRBV4-2 to TRBJ1-2; D unresolved. The CDR3 spans 15 residues. Germline assignment: CDR1 LGHNA and CDR2 YNFKEQ. V shed 0 bases and J shed 2 bases, with 10 bases lying between them. CDR3 bases: TGTGCCAGCAGCCAAGACCGGGCAGTAAACTATGGCTACACCTTC. It encodes CASSQDRAVNYGYTF.